What follows is one TCR beta chain and its context. The sample originates from a study of T cells in Graves' hyperthyroidism and ophthalmopathy. RNA transcripts were the template for amplifying TCR beta CDR3 regions. Using the HTBI primer set, a first-round RT-PCR was run on the TCR CDR3. TCRdb ran MiXCR on the multiplex PCR reads and lists one entry per CDR3 protein. The sample carries hundreds of thousands of distinct CDR3 sequences, 20% recorded once. This CDR3 is built from 19 residues. V gave up 3 bases and J gave up 4 bases; unmatched junction bases: 14. The germline V gene has CDR1 SGHRS and CDR2 YFSETQ.

The gene calls are TRBV5-1 and TRBJ2-3, with TRBD2 matching over 13 bases. Sequenced input: blood. The TCR comes from a man in his forties with Graves' ophthalmopathy. The CDR3 nucleotides are TGCGCCAGCAGCTCCGGACTAGCGGGGGACAAACGGTTTTCAGATACGCAGTATTTT. As protein: CASSSGLAGDKRFSDTQYF.